Following are 10 T cell receptor beta chains from one sample sequenced in a study of OX40 agonist ivuxolimab in advanced cancers. Clones were sequenced by immunoSEQ multiplex PCR, and TCRdb holds only the in-frame ones, with some missing. The table has over 55,000 clones, roughly 88% seen once. The starting material was CD4+ or CD8+ T cells sorted from blood, obtained in a trial of the OX40 agonist ivuxolimab. Every receptor here comes from an adult with an advanced solid tumor such as melanoma, head and neck, liver or kidney cancer.

This chain links TRBV19 with TRBJ2-7; no firm D call. Germline CDR1 and CDR2: LNHDA and SQIVND (reference sequence). This CDR3 is built from 13 residues. Deletions cut 4 bases from V and 1 base from J, with 8 bases between. In nucleotides, the CDR3 is TGTGCCAGTAGTACCGCCGGGTCCTACGAGCAGTACTTC. Translation gives CASSTAGSYEQYF.

This clone showed up just a few times. The chain couples TRBV28 to TRBJ1-1, with unresolved D. Germline CDR1 and CDR2: MDHEN and SYDVKM. The CDR3 has 16 amino acids. Trimming removed 2 bases at V and 0 bases at J, with 13 bases between. As DNA, the CDR3 is TGTGCCAGCAGTTTAACTGGGCGCAGGATGAACACTGAAGCTTTCTTT. Translating gives CASSLTGRRMNTEAFF.

This clone was picked up one time. The chain uses TRBV4-3 and TRBJ2-7, with 10 bases that match TRBD2. The trim removed 4 bases at V and 3 bases at J, leaving 6 bases unmatched. Germline V lookup: CDR1 LGHNA, CDR2 YSLEER. The CDR3 has 15 residues. The CDR3 protein is CASSRIAGGDYEQYF. The CDR3 coding sequence is TGCGCCAGCAGCCGAATAGCGGGAGGTGACTACGAGCAGTACTTC.

The V call is TRBV28, the J call TRBJ1-3; weak D call: TRBD1 (6 bases). V gave up 2 bases and J gave up 7 bases, with 12 bases separating them. This CDR3 has 14 amino acids. CDR1 is MDHEN, CDR2 SYDVKM, per germline. CDR3 loop: CASSLIRQDNTIYF. CDR3 DNA sequence: TGTGCCAGCAGTTTAATTCGACAGGATAACACCATATATTTT.

The V call is TRBV9, the J call TRBJ2-2, with no clear D. In germline, CDR1 is SGDLS, CDR2 YYNGEE. V gave up 4 bases and J gave up 3 bases, with 13 bases separating them. This CDR3 is built from 15 residues. CDR3 protein: CASSPRPWDTGELFF. The CDR3 DNA sequence: TGTGCCAGCAGCCCCCGCCCGTGGGACACCGGGGAGCTGTTTTTT. The whole variable domain, filled in from reference TRBV9 and TRBJ2-2, reads DSGVTQTPKHLITATGQRVTLRCSPRSGDLSVYWYQQSLDQGLQFLIQYYNGEERAKGNILERFSAQQFPDLHSELNLSSLELGDSALYFCASSPRPWDTGELFFGEGSRLTVL.

This chain links TRBV5-4 with TRBJ1-2; D is unclear. The CDR3 has 13 amino acids. Per the germline V gene, CDR1 is SGHNT and CDR2 is YYREEE (reference sequence). The V end was cut by 0 bases, the J end by 6 bases, with 9 bases between. CDR3 region: CASSLDLGDGYTF. The CDR3 DNA is TGTGCCAGCAGCTTGGACCTGGGAGATGGCTACACCTTC.

In its sample, this clone ranks as medium-sized. V and J are TRBV6-5 and TRBJ1-2; TRBD1 is a possible D gene (6 bases). Germline loops: CDR1 MNHEY, CDR2 SVGAGI. The length of the CDR3 is 15 residues. Trimming pared 0 bases from V and 4 bases from J, leaving 12 bases between. The CDR3 sequence is CASSYSPTGSYGYTF. The CDR3 DNA follows: TGTGCCAGCAGTTACTCGCCGACAGGTTCCTATGGCTACACCTTC.

The chain carries TRBV15 and TRBJ1-2; no clear D. Germline V lookup: CDR1 LNHNV, CDR2 YYDKDF (reference sequence). This CDR3 has 13 amino acids. V dropped 3 bases and J dropped 2 bases, with 7 bases sitting between them. The CDR3 nucleotides are TGTGCCACCAGCAGGCTATTGAACTATGGCTACACCTTC. Translating gives CATSRLLNYGYTF.

This rearrangement joins TRBV25-1 to TRBJ1-2, with a weak D call TRBD1 (6 bases). The V gene lost 3 bases and the J gene lost 7 bases, with 12 bases spanning the gap. Per germline, CDR1 MGHDK and CDR2 SYGVNS. CDR3 length: 13 amino acids. Written as DNA, the CDR3 is TGTGCCAGCAGTGATGTGGGGGCAGGTGGCTACACCTTC. This translates into CASSDVGAGGYTF.

The gene calls are TRBV11-2 and TRBJ2-5; D is unresolved. Germline V gene sequence: CDR1 SGHAT, CDR2 FQNNGV. The V and J ends lost 2 bases and 2 bases respectively, with 0 bases between them. The CDR3 contains 11 residues. CDR3 sequence reads: CASSLQETQYF. For the CDR3, the DNA is TGTGCCAGCAGCTTACAAGAGACCCAGTACTTC.